These T cell receptor beta chains were read from a single sample in a study of CD8+ T cells in alopecia areata. Data came from immunoSEQ multiplex PCR; TCRdb stores just in-frame clones and leaves some out. This table holds more than 95,000 clones, 45% to 60% found once. The sequenced material came from CD4+ T cells sorted from blood. The source is a human donor in good health. Each CDR3 is given with its conserved first and last residue. Each record gives: V gene, D gene, J gene, clone size, CDR3 protein, CDR3 DNA. D genes are given only for firm matches. Size is omitted from some rows. Given values are once, few, many or a class for expanded clones.

TRBV11-2,NA,TRBJ1-5,NA,CASSSHRAGQPQHF,TGTGCCAGCAGCTCCCACAGGGCAGGTCAGCCCCAGCATTTT
TRBV28,NA,TRBJ1-1,NA,CASIESGSRQAFF,TGTGCCAGCATCGAGAGTGGCTCCAGGCAGGCTTTCTTT
TRBV18,NA,TRBJ2-7,few,CASSRVSYYEQYF,TGTGCCAGCTCAAGGGTCAGCTACTACGAGCAGTACTTC
TRBV4-3,TRBD2,TRBJ2-7,few,CASSQVAGAFYEQYF,TGCGCCAGCAGCCAAGTCGCGGGAGCGTTCTACGAGCAGTACTTC
TRBV30,NA,TRBJ1-5,NA,CAWSTTDTQPQHF,TGTGCCTGGAGTACTACTGACACTCAGCCCCAGCATTTT
TRBV2,TRBD1,TRBJ1-5,NA,CASSERTGWEPQHF,TGTGCCAGCAGCGAACGGACAGGGTGGGAGCCCCAGCATTTT
TRBV5-1,TRBD1,TRBJ1-1,NA,CASSWDRGSEAFF,TGCGCCAGCAGCTGGGACAGGGGCTCTGAAGCTTTCTTT
TRBV30,NA,TRBJ2-1,NA,CAWSRTFNREQFF,TGTGCCTGGAGTAGGACCTTTAACAGGGAGCAGTTCTTC
TRBV27,NA,TRBJ1-5,NA,CASKRGYSNQPQHF,TGTGCCAGCAAGAGGGGTTATAGCAATCAGCCCCAGCATTTT
TRBV5-1,NA,TRBJ2-7,NA,CASSLSGGQSYEQYF,TGCGCCAGCAGCTTGTCGGGTGGACAGAGCTACGAGCAGTACTTC
TRBV5-1,NA,TRBJ1-2,once,CASSLYDTGLDGYTF,TGCGCCAGCAGCTTATATGATACAGGGCTGGATGGCTACACCTTC
TRBV27,NA,TRBJ1-1,NA,CASSFGGGGHTEAFF,TGTGCCAGCAGTTTTGGAGGGGGAGGACACACTGAAGCTTTCTTT
TRBV28,NA,TRBJ1-1,NA,CASSSSSFRGYDTEAFF,TGTGCCAGCAGTTCCAGTTCATTTCGGGGTTATGACACTGAAGCTTTCTTT
TRBV15,NA,TRBJ1-4,NA,CATSRDSADRKLFF,TGTGCCACCAGCAGAGATTCAGCAGACAGAAAACTGTTTTTT
TRBV15,NA,TRBJ2-5,NA,CATSARVVRKTQYF,TGTGCCACCAGCGCCCGGGTCGTCAGGAAGACCCAGTACTTC
TRBV5-4,TRBD2,TRBJ2-5,few,CASSLAAGGQETQYF,TGTGCCAGCAGCTTAGCAGCGGGGGGCCAAGAGACCCAGTACTTC
TRBV30,NA,TRBJ2-1,few,CAWSVWGPANEQFF,TGTGCCTGGAGTGTTTGGGGCCCGGCTAATGAGCAGTTCTTC
TRBV29-1,NA,TRBJ1-5,few,CSVKGEGQPQHF,TGCAGCGTGAAGGGGGAAGGGCAGCCCCAGCATTTT
TRBV15,NA,TRBJ1-5,few,CATSRGLAFGAQHF,TGTGCCACCAGCAGAGGTCTGGCGTTCGGGGCCCAGCATTTT
TRBV29-1,NA,TRBJ2-7,NA,CSVTPGDSYEQYF,TGCAGCGTTACCCCAGGGGACTCCTACGAGCAGTACTTC
TRBV29-1,NA,TRBJ2-3,NA,CSVGTSGTDTQYF,TGCAGCGTCGGGACATCCGGCACAGATACGCAGTATTTT
TRBV7-2,NA,TRBJ2-5,NA,CASSLVAETQYF,TGTGCCAGCAGCTTAGTAGCGGAGACCCAGTACTTC
TRBV27,NA,TRBJ2-4,NA,CASSWRGLAKNIQYF,TGTGCCAGCAGTTGGCGAGGGCTAGCCAAAAACATTCAGTACTTC
TRBV5-6,TRBD1,TRBJ2-7,NA,CASSPLTGRSEQYF,TGTGCCAGCAGCCCCCTGACAGGGCGGTCCGAGCAGTACTTC
TRBV5-1,NA,TRBJ2-1,NA,CASRTSGSYNEQFF,TGCGCCAGCAGAACGTCGGGTTCCTACAATGAGCAGTTCTTC
TRBV7-2,TRBD1,TRBJ2-7,NA,CASSFGQVYYEQYF,TGTGCCAGCAGCTTCGGACAGGTGTACTACGAGCAGTACTTC
TRBV30,NA,TRBJ1-6,NA,CAWSVLQTGSPLHF,TGTGCCTGGAGTGTACTACAGACGGGTTCACCCCTCCACTTT
TRBV19,NA,TRBJ2-7,NA,CASSLVRGSSYEQYF,TGTGCCAGTAGTCTGGTACGGGGCAGTTCCTACGAGCAGTACTTC
TRBV7-8,NA,TRBJ2-1,many,CASSPFLGRLGDNEQFF,TGTGCCAGCAGCCCGTTTTTAGGCCGGTTGGGGGACAATGAGCAGTTCTTC
TRBV29-1,NA,TRBJ2-1,few,CSVATVQLNEQFF,TGCAGCGTTGCAACAGTTCAACTCAATGAGCAGTTCTTC
TRBV15,TRBD1,TRBJ1-2,NA,CATRRDRDSYGYTF,TGTGCCACCAGAAGGGACAGGGACTCGTATGGCTACACCTTC
TRBV29-1,TRBD1,TRBJ2-7,NA,CSVDPSGQGIDEQYF,TGCAGCGTTGATCCCTCCGGACAGGGAATCGACGAGCAGTACTTC
TRBV27,NA,TRBJ2-6,NA,CASTGRGSGANVLTF,TGTGCCAGCACGGGACGGGGCTCTGGGGCCAACGTCCTGACTTTC
TRBV9,NA,TRBJ1-2,NA,CASSVEWENGYTF,TGTGCCAGCAGCGTAGAGTGGGAAAATGGCTACACCTTC
TRBV29-1,NA,TRBJ2-3,NA,CSVEENGGTQYF,TGCAGCGTTGAAGAGAATGGGGGGACGCAGTATTTT
TRBV4-1,TRBD2,TRBJ2-1,few,CASSQGHSGGAGNEQFF,TGCGCCAGCAGCCAGGGTCATAGCGGGGGGGCTGGCAATGAGCAGTTCTTC
TRBV2,TRBD1,TRBJ2-7,NA,CASIPTGRRYEQYF,TGTGCCAGCATTCCGACAGGGCGTCGTTACGAGCAGTACTTC
TRBV10-3,NA,TRBJ2-5,NA,CAISESGRAFETQYF,TGTGCCATCAGTGAGTCGGGTAGGGCGTTCGAGACCCAGTACTTC
TRBV18,NA,TRBJ2-5,NA,CASSPRHPGVGETQYF,TGTGCCAGCTCACCTCGTCACCCAGGGGTCGGAGAGACCCAGTACTTC
TRBV29-1,TRBD1,TRBJ1-2,few,CSVDEQGSYGYTF,TGCAGCGTTGACGAACAGGGGAGCTATGGCTACACCTTC
TRBV7-2,NA,TRBJ2-5,NA,CASSPLVTSETQYF,TGTGCCAGCAGCCCTCTCGTGACGTCGGAGACCCAGTACTTC
TRBV2,TRBD2,TRBJ2-7,few,CASTETSGTYEQYF,TGTGCCAGCACCGAGACTAGCGGGACCTACGAGCAGTACTTC
TRBV5-1,NA,TRBJ2-1,once,CASSSTGINFGNEQFF,TGCGCCAGCAGCTCGACAGGTATCAATTTTGGGAATGAGCAGTTCTTC
TRBV15,NA,TRBJ2-1,NA,CATSREGSSYNEQFF,TGTGCCACCAGCAGAGAAGGGAGCTCCTACAATGAGCAGTTCTTC
TRBV4-2,NA,TRBJ2-1,NA,CASSQPEVRDNEQFF,TGTGCCAGCAGCCAACCAGAGGTGCGGGACAATGAGCAGTTCTTC
TRBV18,NA,TRBJ2-6,few,CASSPGRLSGANVLTF,TGTGCCAGCTCACCGGGGCGTCTCTCTGGGGCCAACGTCCTGACTTTC